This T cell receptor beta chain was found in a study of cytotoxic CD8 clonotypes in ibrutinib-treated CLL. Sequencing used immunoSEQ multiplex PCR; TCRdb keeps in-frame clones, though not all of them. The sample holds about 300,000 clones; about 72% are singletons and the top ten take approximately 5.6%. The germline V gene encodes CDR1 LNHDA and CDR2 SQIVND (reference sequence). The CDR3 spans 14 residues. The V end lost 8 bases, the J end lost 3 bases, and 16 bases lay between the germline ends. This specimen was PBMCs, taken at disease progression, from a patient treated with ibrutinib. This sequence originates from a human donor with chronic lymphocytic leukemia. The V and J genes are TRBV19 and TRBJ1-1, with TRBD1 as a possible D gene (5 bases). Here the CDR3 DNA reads TGTGCCAGTTGTGATGGGGCTGGGGACACTGAAGCTTTCTTT. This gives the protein CASCDGAGDTEAFF.